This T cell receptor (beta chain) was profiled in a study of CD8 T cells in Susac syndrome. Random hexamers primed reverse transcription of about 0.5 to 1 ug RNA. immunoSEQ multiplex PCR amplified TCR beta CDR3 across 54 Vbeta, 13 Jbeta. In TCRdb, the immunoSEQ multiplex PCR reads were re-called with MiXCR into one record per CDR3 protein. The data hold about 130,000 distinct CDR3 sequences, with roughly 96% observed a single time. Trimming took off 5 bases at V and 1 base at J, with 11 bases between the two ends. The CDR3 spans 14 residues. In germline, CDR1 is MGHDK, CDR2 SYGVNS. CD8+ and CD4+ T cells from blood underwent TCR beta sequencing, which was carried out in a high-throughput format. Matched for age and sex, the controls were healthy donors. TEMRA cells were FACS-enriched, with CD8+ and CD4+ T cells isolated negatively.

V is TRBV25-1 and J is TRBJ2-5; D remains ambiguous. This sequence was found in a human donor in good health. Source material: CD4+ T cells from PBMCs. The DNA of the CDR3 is TGTGCCAGCAGTCACCGCGGCAGCCAAGAGACCCAGTACTTC. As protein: CASSHRGSQETQYF.